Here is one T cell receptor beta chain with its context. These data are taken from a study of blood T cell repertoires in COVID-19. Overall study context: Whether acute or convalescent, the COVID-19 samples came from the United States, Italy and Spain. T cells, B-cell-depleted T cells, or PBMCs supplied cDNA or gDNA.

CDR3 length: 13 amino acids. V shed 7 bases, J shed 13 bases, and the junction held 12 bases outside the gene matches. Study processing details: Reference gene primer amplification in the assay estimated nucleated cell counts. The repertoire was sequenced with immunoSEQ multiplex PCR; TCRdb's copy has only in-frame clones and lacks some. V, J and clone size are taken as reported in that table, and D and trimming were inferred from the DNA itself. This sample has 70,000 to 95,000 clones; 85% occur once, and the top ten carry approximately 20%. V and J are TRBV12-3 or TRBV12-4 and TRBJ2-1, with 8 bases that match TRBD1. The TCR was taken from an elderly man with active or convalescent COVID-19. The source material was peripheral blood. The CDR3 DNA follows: TGTGCCAGCACCTCGCAGGACAGGGCGATACAGTTCTTC. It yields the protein CASTSQDRAIQFF.